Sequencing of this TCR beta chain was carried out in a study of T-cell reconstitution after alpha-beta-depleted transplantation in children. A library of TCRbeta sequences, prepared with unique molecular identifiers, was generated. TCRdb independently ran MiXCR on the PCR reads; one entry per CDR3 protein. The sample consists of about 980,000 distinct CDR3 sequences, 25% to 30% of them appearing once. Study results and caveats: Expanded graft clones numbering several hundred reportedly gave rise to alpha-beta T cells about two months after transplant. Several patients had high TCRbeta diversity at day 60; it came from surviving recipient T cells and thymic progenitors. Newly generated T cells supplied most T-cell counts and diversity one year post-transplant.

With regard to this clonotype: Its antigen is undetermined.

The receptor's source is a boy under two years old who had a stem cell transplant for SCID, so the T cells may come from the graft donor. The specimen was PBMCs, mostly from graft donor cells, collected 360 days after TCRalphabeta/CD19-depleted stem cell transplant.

The DNA of the CDR3 is TGTGCCAGCAGCTTATACTCCGGGACAGGGACCGGGTACGAGCAGTACTTC. Translating gives CASSLYSGTGTGYEQYF. This chain connects TRBV7-9 to TRBJ2-7; 9 bases align to TRBD1. Germline CDR1 reads SEHNR; CDR2 reads FQNEAQ (reference sequence). Unmatched junction bases numbered 12, after V lost 2 bases and J lost 4 bases. The CDR3 runs 17 residues.